This is a list of T cell receptor beta chains from one sample in a study of T cells after yellow fever vaccination. In TCRdb, the 5' RACE reads were re-called with MiXCR into one record per CDR3 protein. This table has 29,000 or so distinct CDR3 sequences, around 5% appearing once. The material was CD8+ T cells sorted from PBMCs, obtained 10 days after the yellow fever booster vaccination. Source of these receptors: a man aged 30 to 45 who received the YFV17D yellow fever vaccine. CDR3s include the opening cysteine and the closing phenylalanine or tryptophan. Fields, in order: CDR3 protein, J gene, V gene.

CASSQDGPLFSGDTQYF | TRBJ2-3 | TRBV4-3
CASSTGGRNEQYF | TRBJ2-7 | TRBV9
CASSLLAGQGASDEQYF | TRBJ2-7 | TRBV12-3/TRBV12-4
CASSLAEVGEGEQYF | TRBJ2-7 | TRBV7-2
CASSLERDEAFF | TRBJ1-1 | TRBV5-1
CASSQVLQITGELFF | TRBJ2-2 | TRBV4-3
CASSPFPGQGDYGYTF | TRBJ1-2 | TRBV5-1
CATSGGALGAEQYF | TRBJ2-7 | TRBV15
CASSLGLAGVVEQFF | TRBJ2-1 | TRBV7-9
CASSGGGQETQYF | TRBJ2-5 | TRBV4-3
CASSIQPGQGHEKLFF | TRBJ1-4 | TRBV19
CASSDGTPDPFF | TRBJ2-1 | TRBV7-9
CASTPNREKPNTGELFF | TRBJ2-2 | TRBV12-3/TRBV12-4
CASNGLAGHTGELFF | TRBJ2-2 | TRBV11-2
CASRASGSGYNEQFF | TRBJ2-1 | TRBV27
CASSQQREGPTDTQYF | TRBJ2-3 | TRBV23-1
CSAWGQENLGYTF | TRBJ1-2 | TRBV20-1
CASSQNFGNNEQFF | TRBJ2-1 | TRBV7-9
CASSMTGSGTDTQYF | TRBJ2-3 | TRBV19
CASSLGPGETQYF | TRBJ2-5 | TRBV7-6
CSASSGRGSGEQYF | TRBJ2-7 | TRBV20-1
CASSQDLGGSYEQYF | TRBJ2-7 | TRBV4-3
CASSFLAGEVFETQYF | TRBJ2-5 | TRBV7-9
CSAKLGGRAVNEQFF | TRBJ2-1 | TRBV20-1
CASSPGQAAYEQYF | TRBJ2-7 | TRBV7-8
CASSTRDSHYEQYF | TRBJ2-7 | TRBV7-9
CATDSSWTEAFF | TRBJ1-1 | TRBV28
CASSLGGGRGYGYTF | TRBJ1-2 | TRBV7-6
CASSEGEYLYEQYF | TRBJ2-7 | TRBV2
CASSQDPELFF | TRBJ2-2 | TRBV3-1
CASSEAIAGYNEQFF | TRBJ2-1 | TRBV9
CASSRKLAGGFTYEQYF | TRBJ2-7 | TRBV5-1